The rows below give T cell receptor beta chains drawn from one sample of a study of T-cell reconstitution after alpha-beta-depleted transplantation in children. TCRdb itself ran the PCR reads through MiXCR, one entry per CDR3 protein. The sample consists of about 1,000,000 distinct CDR3 sequences, about 26% of them appearing once. The source material was PBMCs, mostly from graft donor cells, sampled 360 days after TCRalphabeta/CD19-depleted stem cell transplant. The receptors here all came from a boy under three years old who had a stem cell transplant for SCID, so the T cells may come from the graft donor. Each CDR3 is given with its conserved first and last residue. A D gene is named only where the DNA matches it firmly. Some rows have no size entry. The others give once, few or many, or a class for an expanded clone.

V	J	D	size	CDR3	DNA
TRBV3-1	TRBJ1-3	.	.	CASRPRGPGNTIYF	TGTGCCAGCAGACCCCGGGGGCCTGGAAACACCATATATTTT
TRBV9	TRBJ2-1	.	.	CASSYGTGYEQFF	TGTGCCAGCAGCTACGGGACGGGGTATGAGCAGTTCTTC
TRBV7-2	TRBJ1-1	.	few	CASSFVGPPVAFF	TGTGCCAGCAGCTTTGTGGGGCCCCCGGTAGCTTTCTTT
TRBV4-3	TRBJ2-1	TRBD2	few	CASSQDPGLALSNEQFF	TGCGCCAGCAGCCAAGACCCCGGACTAGCGCTGTCCAATGAGCAGTTCTTC
TRBV7-2	TRBJ2-3	.	few	CASSLLGQALTDTQYF	TGTGCCAGCAGCTTATTAGGTCAGGCCCTCACAGATACGCAGTATTTT
TRBV12-3/TRBV12-4	TRBJ2-7	.	.	CATATGLNWYEQYF	TGTGCCACCGCGACAGGCTTGAATTGGTACGAGCAGTACTTC
TRBV5-5	TRBJ2-2	TRBD1	.	CASSLAGTGRPGELFF	TGTGCCAGCAGCTTGGCGGGGACAGGGAGACCGGGGGAGCTGTTTTTT
TRBV5-4	TRBJ2-7	TRBD2	.	CASSLRRGSGGASGYEQYF	TGTGCCAGCAGCTTGAGGAGGGGTAGCGGGGGGGCAAGCGGGTACGAGCAGTACTTC
TRBV6-1	TRBJ2-1	.	few	CASSETGLPPNEQFF	TGTGCCAGCAGTGAAACGGGGCTCCCCCCCAATGAGCAGTTCTTC
TRBV4-1	TRBJ1-1	.	many	CASSPLGLASNEAFF	TGCGCCAGCAGCCCCCTAGGTCTAGCGTCGAATGAAGCTTTCTTT
TRBV2	TRBJ2-1	.	many	CASSEGELGVTLEQFF	TGTGCCAGCAGTGAGGGTGAACTAGGCGTCACATTGGAGCAGTTCTTC
TRBV7-8	TRBJ2-2	TRBD2	.	CASSLTSGGNTGELFF	TGTGCCAGCAGCTTGACTAGCGGCGGGAACACCGGGGAGCTGTTTTTT
TRBV6-1	TRBJ1-1	.	.	CASRPLLRENTEAFF	TGTGCCAGCAGACCCCTCCTCCGCGAGAACACTGAAGCTTTCTTT
TRBV12-3/TRBV12-4	TRBJ2-3	.	few	CASSFFPIGTDTQYF	TGTGCCAGCAGTTTCTTTCCGATAGGCACAGATACGCAGTATTTT
TRBV12-3/TRBV12-4	TRBJ2-3	TRBD2	few	CASSLALAGGPGTDTQYF	TGTGCCAGCAGTTTAGCTCTAGCGGGGGGGCCGGGCACAGATACGCAGTATTTT
TRBV29-1	TRBJ2-1	.	.	CSVAAPRARYNEQFF	TGCAGCGTCGCCGCACCAAGGGCCCGTTACAATGAGCAGTTCTTC
TRBV5-1	TRBJ2-7	TRBD1	few	CASSWTGYSEQYF	TGCGCCAGCAGCTGGACAGGGTATAGCGAGCAGTACTTC
TRBV29-1	TRBJ1-1	TRBD1	few	CSVGTGANTEAFF	TGCAGCGTTGGTACAGGGGCCAACACTGAAGCTTTCTTT
TRBV4-1	TRBJ1-2	.	.	CASSQVRGRHYGYTF	TGCGCCAGCAGCCAAGTACGGGGGCGGCACTATGGCTACACCTTC
TRBV28	TRBJ2-7	.	few	CASSFAGSLYEQYF	TGTGCCAGCAGTTTCGCAGGCAGCCTCTACGAGCAGTACTTC
TRBV5-4	TRBJ2-7	.	few	CASSLAGTPSSYEQYF	TGTGCCAGCAGCTTGGCCGGGACTCCGAGCTCCTACGAGCAGTACTTC
TRBV5-1	TRBJ1-4	TRBD1	.	CASSLLYRGATNEKLFF	TGCGCCAGCAGCTTGTTATACAGGGGTGCAACTAATGAAAAACTGTTTTTT
TRBV28	TRBJ2-6	.	.	CASNYRAGANVLTF	TGTGCCAGCAATTACAGGGCAGGGGCCAACGTCCTGACTTTC
TRBV11-1	TRBJ2-1	TRBD2	few	CASSSALAGEILYNEQFF	TGTGCCAGCAGCTCGGCCCTAGCGGGGGAGATCCTCTACAATGAGCAGTTCTTC
TRBV18	TRBJ2-3	TRBD1	many	CASSPQGADTQYF	TGTGCCAGCAGTCCACAGGGGGCAGATACGCAGTATTTT
TRBV6-5	TRBJ2-7	TRBD2	few	CASSFRVAGVSYEQYF	TGTGCCAGCAGTTTCCGGGTAGCGGGGGTCTCCTACGAGCAGTACTTC
TRBV5-1	TRBJ2-7	TRBD1	few	CASSIWTGKNYEQYF	TGCGCCAGCAGCATCTGGACAGGGAAAAACTACGAGCAGTACTTC
TRBV5-1	TRBJ2-7	.	few	CASSSILSTGRNLQYF	TGCGCCAGCAGCTCTATACTTTCCACCGGACGGAACCTGCAGTACTTC
TRBV29-1	TRBJ2-7	TRBD1	.	CSGGQGGYEQYF	TGCAGCGGGGGACAGGGGGGCTACGAGCAGTACTTC
TRBV5-6	TRBJ2-1	.	.	CASSLRAGLYNEQFF	TGTGCCAGCAGCTTGCGGGCAGGTTTATACAATGAGCAGTTCTTC
TRBV10-2	TRBJ2-7	TRBD1	.	CASSGTGMVSYEQYF	TGCGCCAGCAGCGGGACAGGGATGGTATCCTACGAGCAGTACTTC
TRBV5-5	TRBJ2-6	.	.	CASSLQGHSGANVLTF	TGTGCCAGCAGCTTGCAGGGGCACTCTGGGGCCAACGTCCTGACTTTC
TRBV4-2	TRBJ2-1	TRBD2	few	CASGLAGQYNEQFF	TGTGCCAGCGGCCTAGCGGGGCAATACAATGAGCAGTTCTTC
TRBV5-1	TRBJ2-1	TRBD2	.	CASSLAPSGAYNEQFF	TGCGCCAGCAGCTTGGCTCCTAGCGGGGCCTACAATGAGCAGTTCTTC
TRBV5-1	TRBJ1-6	.	few	CASSLGPPGRRNSPLHF	TGCGCCAGCAGCTTGGGGCCTCCGGGACGGCGAAATTCACCCCTCCACTTT
TRBV4-2	TRBJ2-1	TRBD1	.	CASSRSLRDRRWDEQFF	TGTGCCAGCAGCCGGAGTCTCCGGGACAGGCGGTGGGATGAGCAGTTCTTC
TRBV29-1	TRBJ2-5	TRBD1	.	CSVSHRGQETQYF	TGCAGCGTTTCCCACAGGGGTCAAGAGACCCAGTACTTC
TRBV29-1	TRBJ2-3	.	.	CSVEPSWTTDTQYF	TGCAGCGTTGAACCTAGCTGGACCACAGATACGCAGTATTTT
TRBV20-1	TRBJ2-3	TRBD2	few	CSAISGGRLKDTQYF	TGCAGTGCTATTAGCGGGGGGCGTTTAAAAGATACGCAGTATTTT